A single sample is the source of the 8 T cell receptor beta chains below, sequenced in a study of cytomegalovirus exposure and HLA in healthy donors. The PCR had 60 Vbeta and 13 Jbeta primers. Profiling relied on immunoSEQ multiplex PCR, and the TCRdb table lists in-frame clones only, not all of them. Seen here are 35,000 or so clones, roughly 80% observed once, and the top ten hold almost 9.5%. Sequencing was done on a sample of PBMCs. These receptors came from a woman in her thirties or forties in good health and CMV-seronegative.

This clone was seen only a few times. The chain recombines TRBV7-9 with TRBJ1-4, with 8 bases identical to TRBD1. Germline V gives CDR1 SEHNR, CDR2 FQNEAQ (reference sequence). This CDR3 region has 14 residues. The V segment lost 4 bases and the J segment 7 bases; nucleotides outside the gene matches: 5. Here the CDR3 reads CASSSSGGVEKLFF. The DNA of the CDR3 is TGTGCCAGCAGCTCTTCAGGGGGCGTTGAAAAACTGTTTTTT.

The count of this clone is one. The gene calls are TRBV28 and TRBJ1-5; D possibly corresponds to TRBD1 (5 bases). The germline gives CDR1 MDHEN, CDR2 SYDVKM. The CDR3 totals 12 residues. V lost 8 bases and J 11 bases, leaving 16 bases between the germline ends. CDR3 protein: CASGGVQVAQHF. CDR3 sequence (DNA): TGTGCCAGCGGAGGGGTCCAGGTGGCCCAGCATTTT.

The table lists this clone with a few counts. The chain has TRBV2 and TRBJ1-4; 8 nucleotides align to TRBD1. Germline-derived CDR1 and CDR2 are SNHLY and FYNNEI. The CDR3 consists of 14 residues. V was pared by 3 bases and J by 7 bases, with 4 bases of the junction left unmatched. CDR3 bases: TGTGCCAGCAGTGAGGCAGGGGGCGGTGAAAAACTGTTTTTT. This codes for CASSEAGGGEKLFF.

In its sample, this clone was seen once. A junction boundary mismatches the germline segment, possibly from a read error. The chain has TRBV14 and TRBJ2-2, with 11 bases fitting TRBD1. Germline V CDR1 and CDR2: SGHDN, FVKESK. The CDR3 is 15 residues long. The CDR3: CVSSPTWDRGMELFF. CDR3 coding DNA: TGTGTCAGCAGCCCGACCTGGGACAGGGGGATGGAGCTGTTTTTT.

The J gene is TRBJ2-3, the V gene TRBV2; 8 nucleotides align to TRBD1. The CDR3 spans 14 residues. CDR1 is SNHLY and CDR2 is FYNNEI in the germline V gene. With 6 bases clipped from V and 2 bases from J, the junction kept 4 bases outside the gene matches. CDR3 in DNA: TGTGCCAGCAGCGGACAGGGTGTCACAGATACGCAGTATTTT. Translating gives CASSGQGVTDTQYF.

This chain joins TRBV2 and TRBJ1-2; TRBD1 is a possible D gene (6 bases). Germline lookup yields CDR1 SNHLY and CDR2 FYNNEI. This CDR3 spans 11 amino acids. Deletions cut 6 bases from V and 14 bases from J, with 16 bases between. In DNA form, the CDR3 reads TGTGCCAGCAGCATACTAACCAGGGGTACCTTC. Translation gives CASSILTRGTF.

The chain recombines TRBV4-3 with TRBJ1-2; TRBD1 aligns across 7 bases. This CDR3 spans 18 amino acids. Germline V gene lookup returns CDR1 LGHNA and CDR2 YSLEER. V shed 0 bases and J 5 bases; nucleotides not matched to a gene: 15. This CDR3 reads CASSQDRAGGLEVYGYTF. The CDR3 nucleotides read TGCGCCAGCAGCCAAGATAGGGCAGGGGGTTTGGAGGTTTATGGCTACACCTTC.

The chain has TRBV5-1 and TRBJ1-4, with TRBD1 matching over 7 bases. With 4 bases clipped from V and 6 bases from J, the junction kept 9 bases outside the gene matches. Per the germline V gene, CDR1 is SGHRS and CDR2 is YFSETQ. This CDR3 is 15 amino acids long. The CDR3 sequence is CASSPKGAQDEKLFF. In DNA form, the CDR3 reads TGCGCCAGCAGCCCGAAGGGGGCCCAGGATGAAAAACTGTTTTTT.